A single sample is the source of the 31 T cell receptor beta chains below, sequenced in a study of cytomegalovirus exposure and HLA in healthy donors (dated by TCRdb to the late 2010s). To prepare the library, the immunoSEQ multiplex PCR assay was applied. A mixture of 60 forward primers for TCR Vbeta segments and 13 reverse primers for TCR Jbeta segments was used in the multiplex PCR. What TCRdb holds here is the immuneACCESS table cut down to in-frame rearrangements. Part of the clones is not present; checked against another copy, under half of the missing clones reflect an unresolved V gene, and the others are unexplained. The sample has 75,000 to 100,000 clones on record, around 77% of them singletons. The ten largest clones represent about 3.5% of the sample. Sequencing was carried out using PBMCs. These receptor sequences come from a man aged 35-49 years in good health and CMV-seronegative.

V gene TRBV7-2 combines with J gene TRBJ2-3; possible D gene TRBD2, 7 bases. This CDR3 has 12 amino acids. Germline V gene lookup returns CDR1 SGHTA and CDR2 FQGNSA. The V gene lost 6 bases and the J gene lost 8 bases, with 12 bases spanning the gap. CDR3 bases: TGTGCCAGCAGTTCTGCGGGGGCTACGCAGTATTTT. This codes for CASSSAGATQYF.

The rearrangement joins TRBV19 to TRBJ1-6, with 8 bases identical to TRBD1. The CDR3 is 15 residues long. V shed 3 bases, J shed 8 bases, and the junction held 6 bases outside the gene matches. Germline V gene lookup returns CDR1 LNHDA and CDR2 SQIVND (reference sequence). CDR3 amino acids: CASSISPTGDSPLHF. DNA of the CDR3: TGTGCCAGTAGTATTTCCCCGACAGGGGATTCACCCCTCCACTTT. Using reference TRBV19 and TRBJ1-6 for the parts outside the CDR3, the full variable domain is DGGITQSPKYLFRKEGQNVTLSCEQNLNHDAMYWYRQDPGQGLRLIYYSQIVNDFQKGDIAEGYSVSREKKESFPLTVTSAQKNPTAFYLCASSISPTGDSPLHFGNGTRLTVT.

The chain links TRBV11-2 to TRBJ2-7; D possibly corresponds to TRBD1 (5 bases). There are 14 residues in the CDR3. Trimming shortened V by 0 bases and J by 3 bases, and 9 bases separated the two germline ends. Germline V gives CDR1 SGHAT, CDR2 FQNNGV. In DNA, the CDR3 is TGTGCCAGCAGCTTAGATTCCAGGGACTACGAGCAGTACTTC. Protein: CASSLDSRDYEQYF.

CDR3 bases: TGTGCCAGCCAAGCAGTGAAGTCCCAGGGGAATGAGCAGTTCTTC. Encoded protein: CASQAVKSQGNEQFF. The chain combines TRBV19 with TRBJ2-1; the D gene is possibly TRBD1 (6 bases). The length of the CDR3 is 15 residues. Germline CDR1 is LNHDA and CDR2 is SQIVND (reference sequence). V lost 9 bases, J lost 7 bases, and 22 bases lay in between.

The DNA of the CDR3 is TGTGCCAGCAGGCTAGCGGGAGTCGGGACAGATACGCAGTATTTT. Its translation: CASRLAGVGTDTQYF. This chain uses TRBV6-5 with TRBJ2-3; 10 nucleotides match TRBD2. Germline V gene lookup returns CDR1 MNHEY and CDR2 SVGAGI. CDR3 length: 15 residues. Trimming took 6 bases from V and 3 from J; bases not matched to a gene: 6.

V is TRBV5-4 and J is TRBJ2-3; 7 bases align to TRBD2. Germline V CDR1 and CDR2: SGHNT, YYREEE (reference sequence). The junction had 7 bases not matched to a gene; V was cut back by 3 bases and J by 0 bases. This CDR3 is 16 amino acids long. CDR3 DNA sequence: TGTGCCAGCAGCTCCGGTGGGGGGGTTAGCACAGATACGCAGTATTTT. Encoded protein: CASSSGGGVSTDTQYF.

The CDR3 is CASSVTDLSYEQYF. The CDR3, as DNA: TGTGCCAGCAGTGTGACAGACCTGTCCTACGAGCAGTACTTC. This chain connects TRBV2 to TRBJ2-7; a possible D gene is TRBD1 (5 bases). CDR1 is SNHLY and CDR2 is FYNNEI in the germline V gene. The CDR3 runs to 14 residues. Trimming stripped 4 bases from V and 1 base from J, with 11 bases between.

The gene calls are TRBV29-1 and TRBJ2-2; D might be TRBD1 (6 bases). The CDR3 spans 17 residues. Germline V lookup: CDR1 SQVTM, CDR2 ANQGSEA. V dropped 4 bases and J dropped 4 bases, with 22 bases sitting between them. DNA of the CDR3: TGCAGCGTTGGGGGACACGGTCTTCGGGGTAGCACCGGGGAGCTGTTTTTT. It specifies CSVGGHGLRGSTGELFF.

CDR3 in DNA: TGCGCCAGCAGCTTGGGACAGGGGGAGCAGTACTTC. Its translation: CASSLGQGEQYF. The V and J genes are TRBV5-1 and TRBJ2-7, with 8 bases lining up with TRBD1. The CDR3 has 12 amino acids. J was trimmed by 7 bases and V by 0 bases; bases with no gene match: 0. Germline-derived CDR1 and CDR2 are SGHRS and YFSETQ. Full variable domain (outside the CDR3, taken from reference TRBV5-1 and TRBJ2-7): KAGVTQTPRYLIKTRGQQVTLSCSPISGHRSVSWYQQTPGQGLQFLFEYFSETQRNKGNFPGRFSGRQFSNSRSEMNVSTLELGDSALYLCASSLGQGEQYFGPGTRLTVT.

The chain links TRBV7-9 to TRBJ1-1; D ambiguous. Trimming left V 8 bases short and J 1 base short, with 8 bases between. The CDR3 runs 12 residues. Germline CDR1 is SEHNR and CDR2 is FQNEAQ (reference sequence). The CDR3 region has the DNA TGTGCCAGCGCCACGGGGAACACTGAAGCTTTCTTT. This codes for CASATGNTEAFF.

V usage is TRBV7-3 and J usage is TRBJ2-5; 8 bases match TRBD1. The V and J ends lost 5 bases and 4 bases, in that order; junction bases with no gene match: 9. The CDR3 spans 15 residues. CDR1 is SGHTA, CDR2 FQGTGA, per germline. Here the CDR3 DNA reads TGTGCCAGCAGCCGGACAGGGAAATTTGGAGAGACCCAGTACTTC. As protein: CASSRTGKFGETQYF.

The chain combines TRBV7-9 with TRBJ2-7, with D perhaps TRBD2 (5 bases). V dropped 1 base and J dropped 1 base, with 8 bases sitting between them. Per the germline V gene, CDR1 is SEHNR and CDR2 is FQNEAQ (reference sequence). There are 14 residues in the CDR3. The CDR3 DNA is TGTGCCAGCAGCTTAGAGGGCGGGTCCTACGAGCAGTACTTC. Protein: CASSLEGGSYEQYF.

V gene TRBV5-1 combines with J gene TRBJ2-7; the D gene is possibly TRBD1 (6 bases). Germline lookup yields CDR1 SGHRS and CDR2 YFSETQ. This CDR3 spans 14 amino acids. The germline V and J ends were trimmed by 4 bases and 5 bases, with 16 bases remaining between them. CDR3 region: CASSRQQGKDEQYF. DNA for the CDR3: TGCGCCAGCAGCAGGCAGCAGGGGAAGGACGAGCAGTACTTC. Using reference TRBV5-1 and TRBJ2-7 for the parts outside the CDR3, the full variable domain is KAGVTQTPRYLIKTRGQQVTLSCSPISGHRSVSWYQQTPGQGLQFLFEYFSETQRNKGNFPGRFSGRQFSNSRSEMNVSTLELGDSALYLCASSRQQGKDEQYFGPGTRLTVT.

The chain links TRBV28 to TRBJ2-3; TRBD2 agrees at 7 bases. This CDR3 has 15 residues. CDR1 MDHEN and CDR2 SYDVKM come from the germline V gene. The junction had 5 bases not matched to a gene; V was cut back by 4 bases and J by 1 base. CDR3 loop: CASSSGGSGTDTQYF. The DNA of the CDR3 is TGTGCCAGCAGTTCAGGCGGGAGTGGCACAGATACGCAGTATTTT. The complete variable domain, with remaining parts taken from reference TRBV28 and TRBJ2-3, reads DVKVTQSSRYLVKRTGEKVFLECVQDMDHENMFWYRQDPGLGLRLIYFSYDVKMKEKGDIPEGYSVSREKKERFSLILESASTNQTSMYLCASSSGGSGTDTQYFGPGTRLTVL.

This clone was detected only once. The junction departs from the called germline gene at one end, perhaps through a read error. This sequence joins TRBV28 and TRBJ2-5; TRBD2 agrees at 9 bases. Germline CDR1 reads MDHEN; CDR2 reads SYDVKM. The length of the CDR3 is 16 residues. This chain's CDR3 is CASSFGLSGRAEAQYF. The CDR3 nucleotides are TGTGCCAGCAGTTTTGGCCTTAGCGGGAGAGCAGAGGCCCAGTACTTC. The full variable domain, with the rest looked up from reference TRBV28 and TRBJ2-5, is DVKVTQSSRYLVKRTGEKVFLECVQDMDHENMFWYRQDPGLGLRLIYFSYDVKMKEKGDIPEGYSVSREKKERFSLILESASTNQTSMYLCASSFGLSGRAEAQYFGPGTRLLVL.

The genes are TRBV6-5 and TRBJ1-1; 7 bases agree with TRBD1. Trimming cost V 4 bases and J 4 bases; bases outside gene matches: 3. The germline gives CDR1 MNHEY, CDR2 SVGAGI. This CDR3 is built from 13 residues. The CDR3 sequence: CASSLPGGTEAFF. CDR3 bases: TGTGCCAGCAGTTTACCAGGGGGCACTGAAGCTTTCTTT.

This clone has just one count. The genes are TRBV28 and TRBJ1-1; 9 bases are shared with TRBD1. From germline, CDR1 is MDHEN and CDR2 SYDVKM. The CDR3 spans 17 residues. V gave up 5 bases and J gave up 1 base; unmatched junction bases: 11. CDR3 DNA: TGTGCCAGCAGTCCTGCCGGACAGGGGAGCGCGAACACTGAAGCTTTCTTT. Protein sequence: CASSPAGQGSANTEAFF.

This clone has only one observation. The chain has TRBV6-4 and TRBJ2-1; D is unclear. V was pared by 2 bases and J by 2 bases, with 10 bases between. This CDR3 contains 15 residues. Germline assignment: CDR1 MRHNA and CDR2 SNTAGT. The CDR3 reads CASSDEHSPYNEQFF. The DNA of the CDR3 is TGTGCCAGCAGTGACGAACATTCCCCCTACAATGAGCAGTTCTTC.

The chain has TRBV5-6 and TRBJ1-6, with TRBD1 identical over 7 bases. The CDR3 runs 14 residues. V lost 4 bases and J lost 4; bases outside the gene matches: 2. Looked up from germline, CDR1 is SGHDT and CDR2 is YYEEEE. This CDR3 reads CASSTGQYNSPLHF. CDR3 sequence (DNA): TGTGCCAGCAGCACGGGACAGTATAATTCACCCCTCCACTTT.

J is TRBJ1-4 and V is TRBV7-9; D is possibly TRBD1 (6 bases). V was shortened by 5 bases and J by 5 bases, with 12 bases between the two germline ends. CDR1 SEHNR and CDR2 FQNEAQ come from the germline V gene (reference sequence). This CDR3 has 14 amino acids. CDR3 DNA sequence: TGTGCCAGCAGCCCAGGGGTCCTCAATGAAAAACTGTTTTTT. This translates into CASSPGVLNEKLFF.

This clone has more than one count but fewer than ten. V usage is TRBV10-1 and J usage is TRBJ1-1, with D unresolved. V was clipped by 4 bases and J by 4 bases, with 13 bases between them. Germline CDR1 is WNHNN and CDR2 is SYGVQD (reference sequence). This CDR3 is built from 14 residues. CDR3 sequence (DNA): TGCGCCAGCAGTGCCTCGAGGTTAGGCACTGAAGCTTTCTTT. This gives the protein CASSASRLGTEAFF.

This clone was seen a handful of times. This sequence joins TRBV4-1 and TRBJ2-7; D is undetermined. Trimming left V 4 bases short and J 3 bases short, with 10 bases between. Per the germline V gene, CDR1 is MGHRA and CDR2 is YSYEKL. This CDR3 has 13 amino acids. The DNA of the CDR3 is TGCGCCAGCAGCCGAGGTATGGGCTACGAGCAGTACTTC. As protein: CASSRGMGYEQYF.

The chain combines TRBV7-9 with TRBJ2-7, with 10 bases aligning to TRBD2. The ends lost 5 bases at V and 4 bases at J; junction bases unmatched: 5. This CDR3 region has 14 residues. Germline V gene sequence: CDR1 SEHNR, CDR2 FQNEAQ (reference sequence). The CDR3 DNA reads TGTGCCAGCAGCCCCGGGACTAGCGATTACGAGCAGTACTTC. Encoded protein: CASSPGTSDYEQYF.

The CDR3 DNA reads as TGTGCCAGCAGTTACTACGGGACAGAAAATTCACCCCTCCACTTT. Protein sequence: CASSYYGTENSPLHF. This chain uses TRBV6-5 with TRBJ1-6; 7 nucleotides match TRBD1. Germline V CDR1 and CDR2: MNHEY, SVGAGI. The CDR3 loop spans 15 amino acids. J lost 7 bases, V lost 1 base, and 4 bases had no gene match.

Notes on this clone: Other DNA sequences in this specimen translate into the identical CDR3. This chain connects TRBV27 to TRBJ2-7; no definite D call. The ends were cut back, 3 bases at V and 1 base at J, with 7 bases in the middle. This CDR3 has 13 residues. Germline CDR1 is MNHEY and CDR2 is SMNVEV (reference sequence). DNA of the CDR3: TGTGCCAGCAGTTTGTCCAGGTCCTACGAGCAGTACTTC. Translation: CASSLSRSYEQYF.

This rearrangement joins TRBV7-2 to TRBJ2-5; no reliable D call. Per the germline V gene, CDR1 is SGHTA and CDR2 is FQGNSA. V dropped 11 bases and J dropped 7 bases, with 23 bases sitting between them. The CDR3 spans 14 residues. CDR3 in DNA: TGTGCCGCCACTTTTAATACTGGGTCGGGGACCCAGTACTTC. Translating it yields CAATFNTGSGTQYF.

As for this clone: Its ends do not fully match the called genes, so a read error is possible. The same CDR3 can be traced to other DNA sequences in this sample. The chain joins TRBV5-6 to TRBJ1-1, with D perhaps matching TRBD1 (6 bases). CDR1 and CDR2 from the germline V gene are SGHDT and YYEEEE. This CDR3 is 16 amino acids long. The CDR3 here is CASSLAMGGRGTEAFF. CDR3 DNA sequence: TGTGCCAGCAGCTTGGCCATGGGGGGGCGCGGCACTGAAGCCTTCTTT.

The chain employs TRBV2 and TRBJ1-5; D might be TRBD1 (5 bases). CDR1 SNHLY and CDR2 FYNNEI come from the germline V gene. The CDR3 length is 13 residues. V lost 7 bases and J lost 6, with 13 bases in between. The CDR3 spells CASIKDQGQPQHF. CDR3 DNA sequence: TGTGCCAGCATTAAGGACCAGGGTCAGCCCCAGCATTTT.

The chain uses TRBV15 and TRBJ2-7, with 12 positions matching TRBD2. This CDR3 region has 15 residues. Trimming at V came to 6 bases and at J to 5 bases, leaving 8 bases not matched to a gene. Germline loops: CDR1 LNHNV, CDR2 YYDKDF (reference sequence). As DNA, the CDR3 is TGTGCCACCAGGCTAGCGGGAGGGGCGGGCAACGAGCAGTACTTC. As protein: CATRLAGGAGNEQYF.

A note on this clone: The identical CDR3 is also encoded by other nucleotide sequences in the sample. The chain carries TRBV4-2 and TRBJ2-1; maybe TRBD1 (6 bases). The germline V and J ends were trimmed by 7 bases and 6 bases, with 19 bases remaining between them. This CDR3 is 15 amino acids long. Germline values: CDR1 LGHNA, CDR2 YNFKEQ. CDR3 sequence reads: CASTLQGPSSNEQFF. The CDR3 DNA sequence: TGTGCCAGCACCCTGCAGGGGCCTTCGAGCAATGAGCAGTTCTTC.

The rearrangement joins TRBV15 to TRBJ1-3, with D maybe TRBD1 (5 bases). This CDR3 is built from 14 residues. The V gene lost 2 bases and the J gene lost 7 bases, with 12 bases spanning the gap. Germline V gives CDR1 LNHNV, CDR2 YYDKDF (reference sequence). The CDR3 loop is CATSRSGGWNTIYF. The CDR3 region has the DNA TGTGCCACCAGCAGATCCGGGGGATGGAACACCATATATTTT.